Presented here are 17 T cell receptor beta chains from one specimen sequenced in a study of beta chain features in type 1 diabetes. Study results and caveats: Among all four CD4+ subsets, Type 1 diabetes patients had TCRB CDR3s that were moderately but significantly shorter.

Every isolated RNA sample was fully reverse transcribed, so sequencing captured expressed TCRB transcripts. The assay was immunoSEQ multiplex PCR, and TCRdb's table has in-frame clones only and misses some. Of around 280,000 clones in the sample, about 15% were seen once. These receptors are not linked to any known antigen. Material for sequencing was naive CD4+ T cells from blood. The receptor set was obtained from a man younger than 35 with type 1 diabetes.

The J gene is TRBJ2-6, the V gene TRBV11-2; D gene unclear. V was trimmed by 0 bases and J by 2 bases, leaving 2 bases between them. Germline-derived CDR1 and CDR2 are SGHAT and FQNNGV. The CDR3 length is 14 residues. Written as DNA, the CDR3 is TGTGCCAGCAGCTTAGACACTGGGGCCAACGTCCTGACTTTC. It is translated as CASSLDTGANVLTF.

This rearrangement joins TRBV6-6 to TRBJ1-1, with a tentative D call TRBD1 (5 bases). The CDR3 totals 14 residues. V lost 6 bases and J 5 bases, leaving 16 bases between the germline ends. Germline assignment: CDR1 MNHNY and CDR2 SVGAGI (reference sequence). The CDR3 DNA sequence: TGTGCCAGCAGCCCCTGGGGGGGAAGGACTGAAGCTTTCTTT. This sequence encodes CASSPWGGRTEAFF.

This chain uses TRBV30 with TRBJ2-7; weak D call: TRBD1 (6 bases). Trimming took off 2 bases at V and 6 bases at J, with 14 bases between the two ends. CDR3 size: 13 residues. The V gene's germline CDR1 is GTSNPN and CDR2 SVGIG (reference sequence). CDR3 sequence reads: CAWSTDRRSEQYF. The CDR3 coding sequence is TGTGCCTGGAGTACAGACAGGAGGAGCGAGCAGTACTTC.

The chain is built from TRBV6-5 and TRBJ2-7; 12 bases match TRBD2. CDR1 is MNHEY and CDR2 is SVGAGI in the germline V gene. CDR3 size: 15 residues. J lost 4 bases, V lost 0 bases, and 1 base had no gene match. In DNA form, the CDR3 reads TGTGCCAGCAGTTACTCGGGACTAGCGGGTTACGAGCAGTACTTC. It specifies CASSYSGLAGYEQYF.

This clone was detected a few times. In nucleotides, the CDR3 is TGTGCCAGCAGCTTAAGATTGGGACAGGGGTACTCCTACGAGCAGTACTTC. It specifies CASSLRLGQGYSYEQYF. The J gene is TRBJ2-7, the V gene TRBV7-2; 10 nucleotides line up with TRBD1. Germline-derived CDR1 and CDR2 are SGHTA and FQGNSA. CDR3 length: 17 residues. V was clipped by 2 bases and J by 0 bases; unmatched bases: 7.

Here the CDR3 DNA reads TGCGCCAGCAGTGCGGCCACAGATACGCAGTATTTT. It translates to CASSAATDTQYF. The chain combines TRBV5-1 with TRBJ2-3; no reliable D call. The CDR3 totals 12 residues. Germline V gene sequence: CDR1 SGHRS, CDR2 YFSETQ. The V end lost 5 bases, the J end lost 2 bases, and 6 bases lay between the germline ends.

This chain joins TRBV15 and TRBJ1-5; 11 nucleotides agree with TRBD1. V trimming: 2 bases; J trimming: 2 bases; junction bases outside the gene matches: 11. Germline assignment: CDR1 LNHNV and CDR2 YYDKDF (reference sequence). CDR3 length equals 19 residues. CDR3 in DNA: TGTGCCACCAGCAGACCCAGGGACAGGGGGGCGTGGGGCAATCAGCCCCAGCATTTT. As protein: CATSRPRDRGAWGNQPQHF.

The chain couples TRBV5-4 to TRBJ1-1; D is uncertain. The CDR3 runs to 14 residues. Germline-derived CDR1 and CDR2 are SGHNT and YYREEE (reference sequence). Trimming removed 1 base at V and 0 bases at J, with 7 bases between. The CDR3 DNA is TGTGCCAGCAGCTTGACAGTCTTGAACACTGAAGCTTTCTTT. Residues: CASSLTVLNTEAFF. Drawing the rest from reference TRBV5-4 and TRBJ1-1, the complete variable domain is ETGVTQSPTHLIKTRGQQVTLRCSSQSGHNTVSWYQQALGQGPQFIFQYYREEENGRGNFPPRFSGLQFPNYSSELNVNALELDDSALYLCASSLTVLNTEAFFGQGTRLTVV.

The J gene is TRBJ2-2, the V gene TRBV11-2; no clear D gene. Trimming left V 1 base short and J 5 bases short, with 8 bases between. CDR3 length equals 14 residues. The germline gives CDR1 SGHAT, CDR2 FQNNGV. The CDR3: CASSLGPSTGELFF. In DNA, the CDR3 is TGTGCCAGCAGCTTAGGTCCTAGTACCGGGGAGCTGTTTTTT. Drawing the rest from reference TRBV11-2 and TRBJ2-2, the complete variable domain is EAGVAQSPRYKIIEKRQSVAFWCNPISGHATLYWYQQILGQGPKLLIQFQNNGVVDDSQLPKDRFSAERLKGVDSTLKIQPAKLEDSAVYLCASSLGPSTGELFFGEGSRLTVL.

This clone has a handful of counts. The chain couples TRBV18 to TRBJ2-3; D might be TRBD2 (5 bases). V was pared by 3 bases and J by 0 bases, with 19 bases between. Germline loops: CDR1 KGHSH, CDR2 LQKENI. The CDR3 spans 18 residues. This CDR3 reads CASSPLTKWRASTDTQYF. The CDR3 DNA is TGTGCCAGCTCACCGCTAACTAAGTGGCGGGCAAGCACAGATACGCAGTATTTT.

This chain connects TRBV1 to TRBJ1-5; TRBD1 reflects the table's D call only, with no check against the DNA. TRBV1 is marked as a pseudogene. CDR3 length: 17 residues. CDR3 protein: CTSSLPGMRQSNQPQHF. DNA of the CDR3: TGCACCAGCAGCCTCCCCGGTATGAGACAGAGCAATCAGCCCCAGCATTTT.

This chain joins TRBV5-1 and TRBJ2-7; D is perhaps TRBD2 (6 bases). The CDR3 consists of 15 residues. V dropped 0 bases and J dropped 4 bases, with 14 bases sitting between them. Germline loops: CDR1 SGHRS, CDR2 YFSETQ. The CDR3 spells CASSLGGRGSYEQYF. For the CDR3, the DNA is TGCGCCAGCAGCTTGGGAGGGCGGGGAAGTTACGAGCAGTACTTC.

This chain joins TRBV30 and TRBJ2-1; TRBD1 matches at 11 bases. Per germline, CDR1 GTSNPN and CDR2 SVGIG (reference sequence). V shed 8 bases and J 4 bases; nucleotides not matched to a gene: 16. The CDR3 loop spans 17 amino acids. CDR3 loop: CAGEGQGGGGVYNEQFF. The CDR3 DNA is TGTGCCGGGGAGGGACAGGGGGGAGGGGGGGTATACAATGAGCAGTTCTTC.

The CDR3 spells CASIRTGDNYGYTF. CDR3 DNA sequence: TGTGCCAGCATCCGGACAGGGGATAACTATGGCTACACCTTC. This chain joins TRBV5-6 and TRBJ1-2; 9 nucleotides match TRBD1. CDR1 is SGHDT and CDR2 is YYEEEE in the germline V gene. The V segment lost 6 bases and the J segment 1 base; nucleotides outside the gene matches: 4. CDR3 length: 14 amino acids.

This clone was observed a handful of times. The J gene is TRBJ1-5, the V gene TRBV28; D unclear. Germline V gene data show CDR1 as MDHEN and CDR2 as SYDVKM. Trimming removed 3 bases from V and 7 bases from J, with 16 bases in between. This CDR3 comprises 15 residues. The CDR3 sequence: CASSLHSLSQQPQHF. Written as DNA, the CDR3 is TGTGCCAGCAGTTTGCACAGTTTGTCCCAGCAGCCCCAGCATTTT.

The chain is built from TRBV5-1 and TRBJ2-1, with 10 nucleotides matching TRBD2. Germline trimming cut 3 bases from V and 6 bases from J; bases unmatched to any gene: 6. CDR1 and CDR2 (germline): SGHRS, YFSETQ. The CDR3 has 15 amino acids. The CDR3 DNA is TGCGCCAGCAGCTCCGGGACTAGCGACGTCAATGAGCAGTTCTTC. Amino acids: CASSSGTSDVNEQFF.

This clone was seen more than once but under ten times. V usage is TRBV5-1 and J usage is TRBJ2-5, with 10 positions matching TRBD2. CDR3 size: 15 residues. Unmatched junction bases numbered 9, after V lost 4 bases and J lost 6 bases. Looked up from germline, CDR1 is SGHRS and CDR2 is YFSETQ. CDR3 nucleotide sequence: TGCGCCAGCAGCAGAATCGGGACTAGCGAGAAGACCCAGTACTTC. It is translated as CASSRIGTSEKTQYF.